Below, 22 T cell receptor beta chains from the same sample are listed, as sequenced in a study of blood T cells in healthy people across ages. Primed by a sample-barcoded 5' primer and a J-beta primer mix, a second PCR proceeded for roughly 7 to 12 cycles. MiXCR, applied by TCRdb to the 5' RACE reads, yields one record per CDR3 protein. The repertoire holds roughly 1,800,000 distinct CDR3 sequences, roughly 52% seen once, with more than 2% in the top ten. Sequencing was carried out using blood. The source of these receptors is a woman in her 40s in good health.

This sequence joins TRBV9 and TRBJ1-2; possibly TRBD1 for D (6 bases). The V end was cut by 3 bases, the J end by 4 bases, with 13 bases between. The germline CDR1 and CDR2 sequences are SGDLS and YYNGEE. The CDR3 sequence is 14 residues long. CDR3 coding DNA: TGTGCCAGCAGCGCCCGGACAGAGACCTATGGCTACACCTTC. Translated: CASSARTETYGYTF.

The chain has TRBV28 and TRBJ2-4, with TRBD2 matching 12 bases. The DNA end lines up better with TRBJ2-7; the J call may be wrong. The CDR3 is 16 residues long. CDR1 is MDHEN, CDR2 SYDVKM, per germline. CDR3 DNA: TGTGCCAGCAGTTCAAGGACTAGCGGGAACTACTACGAGCAGTACTTC. This encodes CASSSRTSGNYYEQYF.

The genes are TRBV11-2 and TRBJ2-3; possible D gene TRBD2, 6 bases. V dropped 0 bases and J dropped 1 base, with 29 bases sitting between them. The germline CDR1 and CDR2 sequences are SGHAT and FQNNGV. This CDR3 contains 22 residues. The CDR3 DNA follows: TGTGCCAGCAGCTTAGAACTCCCGAATGCCGGGACTGCCATGTTTGGCACAGATACGCAGTATTTT. It encodes CASSLELPNAGTAMFGTDTQYF.

The V and J genes are TRBV9 and TRBJ2-3; 8 bases agree with TRBD1. Germline V gene lookup returns CDR1 SGDLS and CDR2 YYNGEE. Unmatched junction bases numbered 7, after V lost 4 bases and J lost 6 bases. The CDR3 consists of 14 residues. CDR3 bases: TGTGCCAGCAGCCCCCGGACAGGGAGTGATACGCAGTATTTT. This sequence encodes CASSPRTGSDTQYF.

V is TRBV12-3 or TRBV12-4 and J is TRBJ1-6; 7 bases map to TRBD1. The junction had 4 bases not matched to a gene; V was cut back by 3 bases and J by 5 bases. The CDR3 length is 15 residues. CDR3 sequence reads: CASSLGQTHNSPLHF. The CDR3 region has the DNA TGTGCCAGCAGTTTGGGACAGACCCATAATTCACCCCTCCACTTT.

This clonotype was counted a single time. This sequence joins TRBV4-3 and TRBJ1-4; TRBD1 aligns across 7 bases. The germline V gene encodes CDR1 LGHNA and CDR2 YSLEER. The CDR3 extends over 21 amino acids. After removal of 0 bases from V and 0 bases from J, the junction contained 16 bases not matched to a gene. The CDR3 coding sequence is TGCGCCAGCAGCCAAGATCTTGCCCCCGGGACAGAGACCTCAACTAATGAAAAACTGTTTTTT. Translating gives CASSQDLAPGTETSTNEKLFF.

The J gene is TRBJ2-5, the V gene TRBV19, with 11 bases fitting TRBD2. The CDR3 has 16 amino acids. The V gene's germline CDR1 is LNHDA and CDR2 SQIVND (reference sequence). V was pared by 3 bases and J by 11 bases, with 14 bases of the junction left unmatched. CDR3 region: CASSIWTSGFVMGQYF. As DNA, the CDR3 is TGTGCCAGTAGTATCTGGACTAGCGGGTTTGTAATGGGGCAGTACTTC.

This clonotype was observed once. The V gene is TRBV9, the J gene TRBJ1-4; D may be TRBD1 (6 bases). The CDR3 has 18 amino acids. V shed 2 bases and J shed 0 bases, with 17 bases lying between them. The germline V gene has CDR1 SGDLS and CDR2 YYNGEE. In DNA form, the CDR3 reads TGTGCCAGCAGCGTGTCGACAGGTGTATTTGCAACTAATGAAAAACTGTTTTTT. Translating it yields CASSVSTGVFATNEKLFF.

Regarding this clonotype: Because it lacks the conserved phenylalanine or tryptophan at the end, this CDR3 is likely a read error. The chain uses TRBV20-1 and TRBJ2-1; TRBD1 aligns across 8 bases. V gave up 8 bases and J gave up 2 bases; unmatched junction bases: 5. The CDR3 has 13 residues. Per germline, CDR1 DFQATT and CDR2 SNEGSKA (reference sequence). The CDR3 sequence is CSPWTGTYNEQFV. DNA of the CDR3: TGCAGTCCGTGGACAGGGACCTACAATGAGCAGTTCGTC.

The chain links TRBV4-3 to TRBJ2-1, with D hard to call. This CDR3 has 14 amino acids. Trimming stripped 0 bases from V and 13 bases from J, with 16 bases between. The germline V gene encodes CDR1 LGHNA and CDR2 YSLEER. The CDR3 is CASSQDRLQETQFF. The CDR3, as DNA: TGCGCCAGCAGCCAAGATCGCCTCCAAGAGACCCAGTTCTTC.

CDR3 protein: CATGLLTEQYF. Written as DNA, the CDR3 is TGTGCCACCGGCCTTCTTACTGAGCAGTACTTC. V and J are TRBV12-3 or TRBV12-4 and TRBJ2-7; D gene uncertain. The CDR3 is 11 amino acids. V was shortened by 10 bases and J by 7 bases, with 14 bases between the two germline ends.

In its sample, this clonotype was seen once. The chain has TRBV5-1 and TRBJ2-3, with 9 nucleotides matching TRBD2. The germline gives CDR1 SGHRS, CDR2 YFSETQ. V shed 0 bases and J 5 bases; nucleotides not matched to a gene: 7. CDR3 length equals 16 residues. As DNA, the CDR3 is TGCGCCAGCAGCTTGGATCTAGCGGGGAGACAAGATACGCAGTATTTT. Its protein is CASSLDLAGRQDTQYF.

Note on this clonotype: One junction end does not reproduce the germline sequence, and a read error may be involved. This chain uses TRBV28 with TRBJ2-3; the match to TRBD2 covers 13 bases. Germline CDR1 and CDR2: MDHEN and SYDVKM. The CDR3 consists of 16 residues. DNA for the CDR3: TGTGCCAGCAGCGCGGGACTAGCGGGGCGTACAGAAACGCAGTATTTT. It yields the protein CASSAGLAGRTETQYF.

V is TRBV28 and J is TRBJ2-7; 8 nucleotides agree with TRBD2. CDR1 and CDR2 (germline): MDHEN, SYDVKM. The V gene end was trimmed by 4 bases and the J gene end by 6 bases; junction bases not matched to a gene: 14. The CDR3 consists of 16 residues. CDR3 residues: CASSSPSGLEMAEQYF. The CDR3 DNA reads TGTGCCAGCAGTTCCCCCTCGGGACTAGAGATGGCCGAGCAGTACTTC.

CDR3 loop: CASTKTFYEQYF. The CDR3 nucleotides are TGTGCCAGCACTAAGACATTCTACGAGCAGTACTTC. The chain carries TRBV6-2 or TRBV6-3 and TRBJ2-7; D remains ambiguous. Trimming cost V 7 bases and J 3 bases, with 10 bases left between them. This CDR3 is 12 amino acids long. Germline V gene lookup returns CDR1 MNHEY and CDR2 SVGEGT.

The V and J genes are TRBV6-5 and TRBJ1-4, with 9 bases identical to TRBD1. Per germline, CDR1 MNHEY and CDR2 SVGAGI. This CDR3 comprises 14 residues. The V and J ends lost 6 bases and 6 bases, in that order; junction bases with no gene match: 5. CDR3 loop: CASRATGGDEKLFF. CDR3 nucleotides: TGTGCCAGCAGGGCGACAGGGGGAGATGAAAAACTGTTTTTT.

Only a few counts were recorded for this clonotype. This chain joins TRBV9 and TRBJ2-6; a possible D gene is TRBD2 (6 bases). Trimming removed 0 bases at V and 2 bases at J, with 9 bases between. From germline, CDR1 is SGDLS and CDR2 YYNGEE. The CDR3 totals 16 residues. CDR3 in amino acids: CASSVARRAGANVLTF. DNA for the CDR3: TGTGCCAGCAGCGTAGCGCGGAGGGCTGGGGCCAACGTCCTGACTTTC.

The rearrangement links TRBV6-6 to TRBJ1-5; 11 bases fit TRBD1. CDR3 length: 16 amino acids. Germline values: CDR1 MNHNY, CDR2 SVGAGI (reference sequence). Germline trimming cut 5 bases from V and 1 base from J; bases unmatched to any gene: 4. This chain's CDR3 is CASSARDRGSNQPQHF. In nucleotides, the CDR3 is TGTGCCAGCAGTGCCCGGGACAGGGGGAGCAATCAGCCCCAGCATTTT.

V usage is TRBV29-1 and J usage is TRBJ2-6; 8 nucleotides match TRBD2. The CDR3 is 14 residues long. With V trimmed by 8 bases and J by 2 bases, 5 bases remained unmatched. CDR1 and CDR2 from the germline V gene are SQVTM and ANQGSEA. The CDR3 sequence is CSIVGGAGANVLTF. Written as DNA, the CDR3 is TGCAGCATTGTCGGGGGGGCTGGGGCCAACGTCCTGACTTTC.

This clonotype was seen a few times. The V and J genes are TRBV29-1 and TRBJ1-2, with D possibly matching TRBD1 (5 bases). There are 12 residues in the CDR3. V lost 5 bases and J lost 4, with 11 bases in between. CDR1 and CDR2 (germline): SQVTM, ANQGSEA. This CDR3 is CSVQQVPYGYTF. The CDR3 DNA is TGCAGCGTTCAACAGGTCCCCTATGGCTACACCTTC.

The V and J genes are TRBV20-1 and TRBJ2-3; 9 bases align to TRBD1. There are 16 residues in the CDR3. Germline assignment: CDR1 DFQATT and CDR2 SNEGSKA (reference sequence). V was pared by 6 bases and J by 1 base, with 11 bases of the junction left unmatched. The CDR3 reads CSAEPGQGFGTDTQYF. The CDR3 region has the DNA TGCAGTGCGGAACCGGGACAGGGATTCGGCACAGATACGCAGTATTTT.

The rearrangement uses TRBV5-1 and TRBJ2-7, with D possibly matching TRBD1 (6 bases). The CDR3 consists of 14 residues. The ends were cut back, 6 bases at V and 6 bases at J, with 19 bases in the middle. CDR1 is SGHRS, CDR2 YFSETQ, per germline. The CDR3 DNA reads TGCGCCAGCAAGACAGGAGAACCGAGTGGCGAGCAGTACTTC. This codes for CASKTGEPSGEQYF.